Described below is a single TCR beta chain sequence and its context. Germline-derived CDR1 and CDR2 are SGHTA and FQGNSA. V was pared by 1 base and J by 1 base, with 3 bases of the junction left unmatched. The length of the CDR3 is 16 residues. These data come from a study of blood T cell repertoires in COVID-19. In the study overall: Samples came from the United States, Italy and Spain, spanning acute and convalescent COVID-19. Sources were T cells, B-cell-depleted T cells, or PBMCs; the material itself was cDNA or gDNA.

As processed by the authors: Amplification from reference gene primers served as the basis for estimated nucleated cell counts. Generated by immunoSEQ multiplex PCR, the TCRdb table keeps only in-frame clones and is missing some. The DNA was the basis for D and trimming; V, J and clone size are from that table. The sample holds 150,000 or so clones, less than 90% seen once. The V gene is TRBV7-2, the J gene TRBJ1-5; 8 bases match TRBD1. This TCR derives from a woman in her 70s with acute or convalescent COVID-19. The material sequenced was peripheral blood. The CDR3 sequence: CASSLVGTGSNQPQHF. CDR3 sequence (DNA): TGTGCCAGCAGCTTAGTTGGGACAGGAAGCAATCAGCCCCAGCATTTT.